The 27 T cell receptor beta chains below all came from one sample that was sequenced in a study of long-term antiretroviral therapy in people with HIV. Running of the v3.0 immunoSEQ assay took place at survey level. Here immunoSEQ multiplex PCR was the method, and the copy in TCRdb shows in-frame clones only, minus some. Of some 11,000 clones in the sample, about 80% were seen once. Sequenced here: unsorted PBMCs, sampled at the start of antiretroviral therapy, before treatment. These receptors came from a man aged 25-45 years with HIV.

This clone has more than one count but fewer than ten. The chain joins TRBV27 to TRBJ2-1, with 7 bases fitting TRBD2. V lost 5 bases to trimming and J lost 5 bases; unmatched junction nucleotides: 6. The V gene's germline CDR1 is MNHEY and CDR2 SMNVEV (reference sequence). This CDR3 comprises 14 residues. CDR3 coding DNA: TGTGCCAGCAGTGCCGGGACTACCAACAATGAGCAGTTCTTC. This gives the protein CASSAGTTNNEQFF.

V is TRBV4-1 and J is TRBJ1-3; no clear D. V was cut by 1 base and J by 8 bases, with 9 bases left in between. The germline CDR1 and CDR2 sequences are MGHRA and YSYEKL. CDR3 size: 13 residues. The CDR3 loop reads CASSQVGDDTIYF. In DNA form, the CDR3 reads TGCGCCAGCAGCCAAGTGGGCGATGACACCATATATTTT.

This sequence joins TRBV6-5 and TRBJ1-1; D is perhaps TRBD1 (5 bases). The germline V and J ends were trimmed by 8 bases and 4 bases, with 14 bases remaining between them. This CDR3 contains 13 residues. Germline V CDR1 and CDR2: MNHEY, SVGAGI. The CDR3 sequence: CASGEQAGTEAFF. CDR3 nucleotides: TGTGCCAGCGGAGAACAGGCGGGCACTGAAGCTTTCTTT.

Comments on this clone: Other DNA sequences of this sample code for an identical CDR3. The CDR3 protein is CASSEPGTSGGGSYNEQFF. The CDR3 DNA reads as TGTGCCAGCAGTGAACCGGGGACTAGCGGGGGGGGGTCCTACAATGAGCAGTTCTTC. The V and J genes are TRBV2 and TRBJ2-1; 16 nucleotides match TRBD2. Germline V CDR1 and CDR2: SNHLY, FYNNEI. The CDR3 has 19 amino acids. Trimming took 2 bases from V and 1 from J; bases not matched to a gene: 5.

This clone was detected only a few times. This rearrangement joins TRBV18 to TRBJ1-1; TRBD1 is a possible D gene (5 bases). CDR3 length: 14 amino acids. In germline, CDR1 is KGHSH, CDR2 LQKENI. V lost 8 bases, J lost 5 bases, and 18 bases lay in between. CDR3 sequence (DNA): TGTGCCAGCCTTTCCCGGGGGGGTACAACTGAAGCTTTCTTT. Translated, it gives CASLSRGGTTEAFF.

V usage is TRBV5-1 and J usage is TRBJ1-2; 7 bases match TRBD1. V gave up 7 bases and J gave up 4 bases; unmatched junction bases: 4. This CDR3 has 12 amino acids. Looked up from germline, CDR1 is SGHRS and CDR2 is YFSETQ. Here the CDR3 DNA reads TGCGCCAGCGCCACAGGGGCCTATGGCTACACCTTC. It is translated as CASATGAYGYTF.

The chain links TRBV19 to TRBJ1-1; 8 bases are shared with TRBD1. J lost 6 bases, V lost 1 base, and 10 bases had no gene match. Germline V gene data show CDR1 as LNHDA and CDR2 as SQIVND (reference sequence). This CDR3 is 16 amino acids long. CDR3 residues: CASSIVFVDRGAEAFF. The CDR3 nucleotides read TGTGCCAGTAGTATAGTTTTCGTTGACAGGGGCGCTGAAGCTTTCTTT.

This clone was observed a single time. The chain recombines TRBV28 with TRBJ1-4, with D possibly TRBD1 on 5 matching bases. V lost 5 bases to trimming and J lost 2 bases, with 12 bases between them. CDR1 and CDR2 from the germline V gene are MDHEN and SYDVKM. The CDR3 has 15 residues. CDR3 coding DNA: TGTGCCAGCAGTGCCCTGGGGCGTACTAATGAAAAACTGTTTTTT. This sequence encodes CASSALGRTNEKLFF.

The CDR3 nucleotides are TGTGCCAGCAGCTTAGATGGGTCCCAAGCCCACGGGGAGCTGTTTTTT. Translated, it gives CASSLDGSQAHGELFF. V is TRBV11-3 and J is TRBJ2-2; D remains ambiguous. Germline CDR1 SGHNT, CDR2 YENEEA. The CDR3 extends over 16 amino acids. Trimming removed 0 bases at V and 7 bases at J, with 15 bases between.

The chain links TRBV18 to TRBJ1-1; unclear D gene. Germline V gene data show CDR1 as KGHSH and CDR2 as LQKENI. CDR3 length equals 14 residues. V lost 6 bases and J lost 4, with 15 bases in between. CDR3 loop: CASSTGAGSTEAFF. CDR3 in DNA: TGTGCCAGCTCTACCGGAGCGGGCAGCACTGAAGCTTTCTTT.

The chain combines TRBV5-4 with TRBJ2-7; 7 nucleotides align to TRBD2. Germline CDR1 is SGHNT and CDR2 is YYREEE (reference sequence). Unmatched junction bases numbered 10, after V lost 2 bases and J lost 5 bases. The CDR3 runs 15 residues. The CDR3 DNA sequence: TGTGCCAGCAGCTTTCTTAACGGGAGGTCCGACGAGCAGTACTTC. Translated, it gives CASSFLNGRSDEQYF.

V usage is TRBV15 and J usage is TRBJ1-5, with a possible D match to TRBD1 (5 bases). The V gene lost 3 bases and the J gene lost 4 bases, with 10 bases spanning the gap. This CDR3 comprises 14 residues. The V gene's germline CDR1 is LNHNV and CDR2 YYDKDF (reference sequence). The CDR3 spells CATSSPGGNQPQHF. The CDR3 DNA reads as TGTGCCACCAGCAGTCCCGGGGGGAATCAGCCCCAGCATTTT.

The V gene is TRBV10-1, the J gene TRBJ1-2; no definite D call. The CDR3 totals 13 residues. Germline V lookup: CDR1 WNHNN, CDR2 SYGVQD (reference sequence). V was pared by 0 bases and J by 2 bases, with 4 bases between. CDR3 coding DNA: TGCGCCAGCAGTGAGTCCAACAACTATGGCTACACCTTC. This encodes CASSESNNYGYTF.

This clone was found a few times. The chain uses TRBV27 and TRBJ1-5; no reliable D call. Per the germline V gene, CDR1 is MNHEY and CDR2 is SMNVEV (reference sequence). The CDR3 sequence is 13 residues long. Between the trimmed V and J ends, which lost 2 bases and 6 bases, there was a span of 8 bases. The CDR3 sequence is CASSLTRGQPQHF. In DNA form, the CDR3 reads TGTGCCAGCAGTTTAACCCGGGGTCAGCCCCAGCATTTT.

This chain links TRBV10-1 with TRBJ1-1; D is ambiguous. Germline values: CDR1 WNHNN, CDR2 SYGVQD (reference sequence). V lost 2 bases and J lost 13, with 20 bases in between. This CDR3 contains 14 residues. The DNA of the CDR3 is TGCGCCAGCAGTGAGCCTGGGGTGGTGATGAAGCTTTTCTTT. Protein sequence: CASSEPGVVMKLFF.

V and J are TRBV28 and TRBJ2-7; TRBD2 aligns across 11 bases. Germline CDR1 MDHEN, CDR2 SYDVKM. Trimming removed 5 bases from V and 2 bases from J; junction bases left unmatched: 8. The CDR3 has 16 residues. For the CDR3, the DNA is TGTGCCAGCAGTAGTCCGCTAGCGGGAGGAACCTACGAGCAGTACTTC. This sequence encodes CASSSPLAGGTYEQYF.

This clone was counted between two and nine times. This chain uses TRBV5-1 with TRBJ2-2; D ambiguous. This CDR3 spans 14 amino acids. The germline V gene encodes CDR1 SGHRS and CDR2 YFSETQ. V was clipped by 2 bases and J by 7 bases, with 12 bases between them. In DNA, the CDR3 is TGCGCCAGCAGCTTCTCCGGGTATGGCGGGGAGCTGTTTTTT. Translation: CASSFSGYGGELFF.

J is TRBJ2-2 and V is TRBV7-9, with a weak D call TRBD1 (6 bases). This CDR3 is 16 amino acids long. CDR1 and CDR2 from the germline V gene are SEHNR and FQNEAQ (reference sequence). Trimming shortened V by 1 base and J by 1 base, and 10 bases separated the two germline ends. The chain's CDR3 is CASSLVVTGNTGELFF. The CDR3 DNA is TGTGCCAGCAGCTTAGTGGTGACAGGGAACACCGGGGAGCTGTTTTTT.

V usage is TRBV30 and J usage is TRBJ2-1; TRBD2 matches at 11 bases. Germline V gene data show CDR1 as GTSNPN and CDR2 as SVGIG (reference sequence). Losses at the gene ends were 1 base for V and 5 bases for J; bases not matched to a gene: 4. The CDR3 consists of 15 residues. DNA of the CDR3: TGTGCCTGGAGTGACGGGACTAGCGGCCACAATGAGCAGTTCTTC. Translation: CAWSDGTSGHNEQFF. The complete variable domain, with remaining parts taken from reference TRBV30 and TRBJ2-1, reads SQTIHQWPATLVQPVGSPLSLECTVEGTSNPNLYWYRQAAGRGLQLLFYSVGIGQISSEVPQNLSASRPQDRQFILSSKKLLLSDSGFYLCAWSDGTSGHNEQFFGPGTRLTVL.

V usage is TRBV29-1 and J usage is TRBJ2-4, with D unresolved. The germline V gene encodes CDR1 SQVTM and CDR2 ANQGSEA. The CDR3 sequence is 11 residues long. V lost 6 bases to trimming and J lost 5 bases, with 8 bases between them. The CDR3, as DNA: TGCAGCGTGGGCACTCAAAACATTCAGTACTTC. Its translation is CSVGTQNIQYF.

The chain's CDR3 is CASSQTEFNEQFF. CDR3 in DNA: TGTGCCAGCAGCCAGACAGAGTTCAATGAGCAGTTCTTC. The chain uses TRBV9 and TRBJ2-1; D may be TRBD1 (5 bases). Deletions cut 4 bases from V and 6 bases from J, with 11 bases between. Germline V gives CDR1 SGDLS, CDR2 YYNGEE. The CDR3 is 13 residues long. Filled out from reference TRBV9 and TRBJ2-1, the complete variable domain reads DSGVTQTPKHLITATGQRVTLRCSPRSGDLSVYWYQQSLDQGLQFLIQYYNGEERAKGNILERFSAQQFPDLHSELNLSSLELGDSALYFCASSQTEFNEQFFGPGTRLTVL.

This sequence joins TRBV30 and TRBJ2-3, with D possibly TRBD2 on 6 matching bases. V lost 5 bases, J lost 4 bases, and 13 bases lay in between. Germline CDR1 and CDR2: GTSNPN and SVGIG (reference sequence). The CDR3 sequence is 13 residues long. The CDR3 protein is CAWGDSPADTQYF. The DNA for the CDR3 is TGTGCCTGGGGGGACTCCCCCGCAGATACGCAGTATTTT. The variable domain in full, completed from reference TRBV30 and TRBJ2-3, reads SQTIHQWPATLVQPVGSPLSLECTVEGTSNPNLYWYRQAAGRGLQLLFYSVGIGQISSEVPQNLSASRPQDRQFILSSKKLLLSDSGFYLCAWGDSPADTQYFGPGTRLTVL.

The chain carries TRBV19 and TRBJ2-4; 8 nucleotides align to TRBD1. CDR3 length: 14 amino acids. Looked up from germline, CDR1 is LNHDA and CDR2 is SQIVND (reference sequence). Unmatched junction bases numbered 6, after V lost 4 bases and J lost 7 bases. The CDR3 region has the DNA TGTGCCAGTAGTACACTGGGACAGGTGAACATTCAGTACTTC. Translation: CASSTLGQVNIQYF.

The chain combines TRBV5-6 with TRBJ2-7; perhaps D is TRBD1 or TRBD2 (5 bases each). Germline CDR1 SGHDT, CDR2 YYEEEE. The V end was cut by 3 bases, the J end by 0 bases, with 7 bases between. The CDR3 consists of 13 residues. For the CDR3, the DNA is TGTGCCAGCAGCTGGGGGAACTCCTACGAGCAGTACTTC. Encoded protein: CASSWGNSYEQYF.

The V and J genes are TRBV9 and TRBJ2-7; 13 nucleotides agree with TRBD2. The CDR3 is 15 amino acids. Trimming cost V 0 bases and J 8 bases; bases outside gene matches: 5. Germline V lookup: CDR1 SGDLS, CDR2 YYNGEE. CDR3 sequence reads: CASSVVGLAGDKQYF. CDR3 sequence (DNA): TGTGCCAGCAGCGTAGTCGGACTAGCGGGAGACAAGCAGTACTTC.

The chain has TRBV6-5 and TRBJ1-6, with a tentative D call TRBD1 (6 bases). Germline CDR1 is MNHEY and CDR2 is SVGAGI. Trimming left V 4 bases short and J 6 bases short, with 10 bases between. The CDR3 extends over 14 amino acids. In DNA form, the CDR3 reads TGTGCCAGCAGTTTTACAGGGAGTAATTCACCCCTCCACTTT. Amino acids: CASSFTGSNSPLHF.

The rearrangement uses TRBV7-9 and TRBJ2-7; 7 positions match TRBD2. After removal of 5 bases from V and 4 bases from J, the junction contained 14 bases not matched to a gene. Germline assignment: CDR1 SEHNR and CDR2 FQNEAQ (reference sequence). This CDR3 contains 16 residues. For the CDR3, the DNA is TGTGCCAGCAGCCCCCTAGCGGAGGAGGGAAATTACGAGCAGTACTTC. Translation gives CASSPLAEEGNYEQYF.